These 3 T cell receptor beta chains share one sample of origin, sequenced in a study of control samples from healthy donors and cancer patients. TCRdb's copy holds only in-frame clones and misses some; the assay was immunoSEQ multiplex PCR. Of about 130,000 clones in the sample, roughly 91% were seen once. Sequencing was done on a sample of PBMCs. The receptors were sampled from a man aged 50 to 60 with head and neck cancer.

The rearrangement joins TRBV7-8 to TRBJ1-2, with D possibly matching TRBD1 (5 bases). Germline-derived CDR1 and CDR2 are SGHVS and FQNEAQ. CDR3 length: 14 residues. The V gene lost 5 bases and the J gene lost 4 bases, with 14 bases spanning the gap. The CDR3 nucleotides are TGTGCCAGCAGCCCCCGGGGCTCTGGCTATGGCTACACCTTC. It translates to CASSPRGSGYGYTF.

This chain uses TRBV12-5 with TRBJ1-3, with D perhaps matching TRBD1 (5 bases). V dropped 5 bases and J dropped 0 bases, with 14 bases sitting between them. The CDR3 runs 16 residues. The V gene's germline CDR1 is LGHNT and CDR2 FRNRAP. CDR3 protein: CASGQTGTSSGNTIYF. As DNA, the CDR3 is TGTGCTAGTGGTCAAACCGGGACCTCCTCTGGAAACACCATATATTTT.

The V call is TRBV7-2, the J call TRBJ2-5; D is ambiguous. Germline-derived CDR1 and CDR2 are SGHTA and FQGNSA. This CDR3 region has 13 residues. V was pared by 3 bases and J by 2 bases, with 7 bases between. CDR3 nucleotides: TGTGCCAGCAGCTTGATGGTTCAAGAGACCCAGTACTTC. It encodes CASSLMVQETQYF.